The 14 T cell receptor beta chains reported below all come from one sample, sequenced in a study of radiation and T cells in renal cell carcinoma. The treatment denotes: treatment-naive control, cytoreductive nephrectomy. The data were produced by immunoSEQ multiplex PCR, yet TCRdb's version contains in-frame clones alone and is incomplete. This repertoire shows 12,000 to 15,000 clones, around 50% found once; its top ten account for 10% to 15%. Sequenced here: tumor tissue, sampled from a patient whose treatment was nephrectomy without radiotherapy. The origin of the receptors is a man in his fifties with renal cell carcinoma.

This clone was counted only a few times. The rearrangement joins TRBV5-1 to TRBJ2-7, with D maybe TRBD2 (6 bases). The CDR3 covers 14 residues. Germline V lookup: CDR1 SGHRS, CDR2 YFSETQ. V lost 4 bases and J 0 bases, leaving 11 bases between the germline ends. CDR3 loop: CASSVVGGSYEQYF. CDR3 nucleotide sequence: TGCGCCAGCAGCGTGGTGGGGGGCTCCTACGAGCAGTACTTC.

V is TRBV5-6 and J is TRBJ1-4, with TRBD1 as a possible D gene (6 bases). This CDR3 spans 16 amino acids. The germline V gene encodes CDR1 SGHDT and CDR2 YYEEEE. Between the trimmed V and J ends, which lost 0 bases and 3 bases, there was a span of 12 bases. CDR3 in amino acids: CASSLGAQGANEKLFF. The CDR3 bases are TGTGCCAGCAGCTTGGGGGCACAGGGAGCTAATGAAAAACTGTTTTTT.

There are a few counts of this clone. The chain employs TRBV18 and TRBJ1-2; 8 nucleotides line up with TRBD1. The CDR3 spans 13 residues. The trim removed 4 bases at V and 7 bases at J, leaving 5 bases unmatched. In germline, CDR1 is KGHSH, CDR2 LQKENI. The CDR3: CASSLGQASGYTF. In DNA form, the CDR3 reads TGTGCCAGCTCACTGGGACAGGCCTCTGGCTACACCTTC.

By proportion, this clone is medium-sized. The DNA of the CDR3 is TGCGCCAGCAGCTTGGGGGCGGGGGCCGGCACCGGGGAGCTGTTTTTT. Translation: CASSLGAGAGTGELFF. V and J are TRBV5-1 and TRBJ2-2, with a possible D match to TRBD2 (7 bases). This CDR3 is built from 16 residues. Germline CDR1 is SGHRS and CDR2 is YFSETQ. V was clipped by 0 bases and J by 4 bases, with 13 bases between them.

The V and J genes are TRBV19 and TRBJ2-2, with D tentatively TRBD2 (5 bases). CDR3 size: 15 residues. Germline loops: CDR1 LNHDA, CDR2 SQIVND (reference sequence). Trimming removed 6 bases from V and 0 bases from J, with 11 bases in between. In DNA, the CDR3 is TGTGCCAGTAGCTTGGACTTCTCGAACACCGGGGAGCTGTTTTTT. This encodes CASSLDFSNTGELFF.

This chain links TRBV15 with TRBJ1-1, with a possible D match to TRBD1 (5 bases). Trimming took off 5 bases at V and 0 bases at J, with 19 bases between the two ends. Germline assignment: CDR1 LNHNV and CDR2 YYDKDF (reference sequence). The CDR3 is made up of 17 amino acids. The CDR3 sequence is CATSPQLGDGMNTEAFF. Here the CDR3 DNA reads TGTGCCACCAGCCCCCAGTTAGGGGACGGTATGAACACTGAAGCTTTCTTT. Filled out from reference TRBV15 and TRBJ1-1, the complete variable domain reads DAMVIQNPRYQVTQFGKPVTLSCSQTLNHNVMYWYQQKSSQAPKLLFHYYDKDFNNEADTPDNFQSRRPNTSFCFLDIRSPGLGDTAMYLCATSPQLGDGMNTEAFFGQGTRLTVV.

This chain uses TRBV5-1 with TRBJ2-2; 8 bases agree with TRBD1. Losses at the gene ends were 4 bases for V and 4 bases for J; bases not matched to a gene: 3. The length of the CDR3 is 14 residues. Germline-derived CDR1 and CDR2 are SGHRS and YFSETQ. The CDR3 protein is CASSGDRSTGELFF. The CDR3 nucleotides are TGCGCCAGCAGCGGGGACAGGAGCACCGGGGAGCTGTTTTTT.

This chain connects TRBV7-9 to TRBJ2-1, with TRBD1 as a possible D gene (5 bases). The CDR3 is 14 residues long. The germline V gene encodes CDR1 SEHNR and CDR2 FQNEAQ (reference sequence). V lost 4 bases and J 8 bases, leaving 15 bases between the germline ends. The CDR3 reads CASSSSGYGYEQFF. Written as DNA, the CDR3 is TGTGCCAGCAGCTCATCAGGGTATGGGTATGAGCAGTTCTTC.

The chain's CDR3 is CASSRQGLATDTQYF. CDR3 in DNA: TGTGCCAGCAGCCGGCAAGGACTAGCGACAGATACGCAGTATTTT. The chain employs TRBV7-3 and TRBJ2-3; 9 nucleotides agree with TRBD2. Germline CDR1 and CDR2: SGHTA and FQGTGA. The V gene end was trimmed by 5 bases and the J gene end by 3 bases; junction bases not matched to a gene: 6. The CDR3 totals 15 residues.

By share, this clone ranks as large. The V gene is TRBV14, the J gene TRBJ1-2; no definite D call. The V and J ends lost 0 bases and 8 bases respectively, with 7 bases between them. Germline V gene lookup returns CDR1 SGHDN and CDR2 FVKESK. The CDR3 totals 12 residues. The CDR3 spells CASSQEGLGYTF. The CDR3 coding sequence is TGTGCCAGCAGCCAAGAAGGGCTAGGCTACACCTTC. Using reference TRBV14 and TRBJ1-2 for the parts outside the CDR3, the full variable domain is EAGVTQFPSHSVIEKGQTVTLRCDPISGHDNLYWYRRVMGKEIKFLLHFVKESKQDESGMPNNRFLAERTGGTYSTLKVQPAELEDSGVYFCASSQEGLGYTFGSGTRLTVV.

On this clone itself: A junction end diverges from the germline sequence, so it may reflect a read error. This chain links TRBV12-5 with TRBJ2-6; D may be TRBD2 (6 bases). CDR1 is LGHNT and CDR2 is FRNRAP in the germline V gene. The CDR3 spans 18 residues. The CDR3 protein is CASGLVRDGSSRANVLTF. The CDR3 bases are TGTGCTAGTGGTTTGGTGCGGGACGGGTCCTCTCGGGCCAACGTCCTGACTTTC.

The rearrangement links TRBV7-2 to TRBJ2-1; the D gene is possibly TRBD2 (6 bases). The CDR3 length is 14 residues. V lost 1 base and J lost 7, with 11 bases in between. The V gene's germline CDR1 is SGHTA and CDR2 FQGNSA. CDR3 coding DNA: TGTGCCAGCAGCTTAGGGATTAGCGGAAATGAGCAGTTCTTC. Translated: CASSLGISGNEQFF. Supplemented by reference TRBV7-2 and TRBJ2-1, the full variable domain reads GAGVSQSPSNKVTEKGKDVELRCDPISGHTALYWYRQSLGQGLEFLIYFQGNSAPDKSGLPSDRFSAERTGGSVSTLTIQRTQQEDSAVYLCASSLGISGNEQFFGPGTRLTVL.

CDR3 sequence: CASSPRNQETQYF. The DNA for the CDR3 is TGTGCCAGCAGCCCCCGAAACCAAGAGACCCAGTACTTC. This chain uses TRBV7-9 with TRBJ2-5; D gene ambiguous. Trimming took off 5 bases at V and 0 bases at J, with 7 bases between the two ends. The CDR3 is 13 amino acids. Germline CDR1 SEHNR, CDR2 FQNEAQ (reference sequence).

This CDR3 reads CASSDPGRGGSNQPQHF. DNA of the CDR3: TGTGCCAGCAGTGATCCGGGGCGGGGGGGTAGCAATCAGCCCCAGCATTTT. V gene TRBV6-1 combines with J gene TRBJ1-5, with a tentative D call TRBD1 (5 bases). This CDR3 has 17 amino acids. Trimming removed 3 bases from V and 0 bases from J, with 15 bases in between. Per the germline V gene, CDR1 is MNHNS and CDR2 is SASEGT.